This T cell receptor beta chain was recorded in a study of blood T cell repertoires in COVID-19. Clones were sequenced by immunoSEQ multiplex PCR, and TCRdb holds only the in-frame ones, with some missing. The sample yields under 150,000 clones, 79% seen once. This CDR3 is 15 amino acids long. Germline V gives CDR1 LNHDA, CDR2 SQIVND (reference sequence). The V and J ends lost 1 base and 0 bases respectively, with 9 bases between them. The chain couples TRBV19 to TRBJ1-2, with D maybe TRBD1 (5 bases). Input material: peripheral blood. This TCR derives from a woman aged 80 or older with acute or convalescent COVID-19. In DNA form, the CDR3 reads TGTGCCAGTAGTATAGTGTCGGGGGCTAACTATGGCTACACCTTC. This codes for CASSIVSGANYGYTF. Variable domain in full (rest from reference TRBV19 and TRBJ1-2): DGGITQSPKYLFRKEGQNVTLSCEQNLNHDAMYWYRQDPGQGLRLIYYSQIVNDFQKGDIAEGYSVSREKKESFPLTVTSAQKNPTAFYLCASSIVSGANYGYTFGSGTRLTVV.